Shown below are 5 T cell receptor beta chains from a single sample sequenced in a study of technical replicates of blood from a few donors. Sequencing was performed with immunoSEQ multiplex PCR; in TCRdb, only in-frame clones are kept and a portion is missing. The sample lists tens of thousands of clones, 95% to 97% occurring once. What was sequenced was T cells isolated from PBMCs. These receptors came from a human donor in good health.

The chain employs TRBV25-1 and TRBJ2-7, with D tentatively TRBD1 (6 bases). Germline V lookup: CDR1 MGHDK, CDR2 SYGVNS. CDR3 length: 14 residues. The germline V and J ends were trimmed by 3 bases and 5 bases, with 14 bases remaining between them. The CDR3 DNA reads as TGTGCCAGCAGTGAGTTGCAGGGGCTGGACGAGCAGTACTTC. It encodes CASSELQGLDEQYF.

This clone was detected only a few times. The CDR3 region has the DNA TGTGCCAGCAGCCCCGTAGCGGGAGGGGGGAATGAGCAGTTCTTC. Its protein product is CASSPVAGGGNEQFF. The rearrangement uses TRBV7-2 and TRBJ2-1; 11 nucleotides agree with TRBD2. CDR3 size: 15 residues. J was trimmed by 7 bases and V by 5 bases; bases with no gene match: 7. Per germline, CDR1 SGHTA and CDR2 FQGNSA.

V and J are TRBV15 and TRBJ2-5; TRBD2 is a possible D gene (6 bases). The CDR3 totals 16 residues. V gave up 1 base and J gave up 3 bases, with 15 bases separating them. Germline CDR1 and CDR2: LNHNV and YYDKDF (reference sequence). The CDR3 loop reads CATSRAFIGGEETQYF. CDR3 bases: TGTGCCACCAGCAGAGCCTTTATCGGGGGAGAAGAGACCCAGTACTTC.

CDR3 region: CASSLSSDRDNEKLFF. Here the CDR3 DNA reads TGTGCCAGCAGTTTATCCAGTGACAGGGACAATGAAAAACTGTTTTTT. This chain links TRBV7-2 with TRBJ1-4, with 7 bases matching TRBD1. Germline V gene lookup returns CDR1 SGHTA and CDR2 FQGNSA. Trimming at V came to 6 bases and at J to 5 bases, leaving 12 bases not matched to a gene. This CDR3 comprises 16 residues.

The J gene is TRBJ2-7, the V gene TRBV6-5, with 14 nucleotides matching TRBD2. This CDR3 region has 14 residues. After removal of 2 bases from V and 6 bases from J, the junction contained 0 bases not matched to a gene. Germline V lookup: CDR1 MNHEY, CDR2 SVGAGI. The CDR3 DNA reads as TGTGCCAGCAGTTACGGGACTAGCGGGAGCGAGCAGTACTTC. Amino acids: CASSYGTSGSEQYF.